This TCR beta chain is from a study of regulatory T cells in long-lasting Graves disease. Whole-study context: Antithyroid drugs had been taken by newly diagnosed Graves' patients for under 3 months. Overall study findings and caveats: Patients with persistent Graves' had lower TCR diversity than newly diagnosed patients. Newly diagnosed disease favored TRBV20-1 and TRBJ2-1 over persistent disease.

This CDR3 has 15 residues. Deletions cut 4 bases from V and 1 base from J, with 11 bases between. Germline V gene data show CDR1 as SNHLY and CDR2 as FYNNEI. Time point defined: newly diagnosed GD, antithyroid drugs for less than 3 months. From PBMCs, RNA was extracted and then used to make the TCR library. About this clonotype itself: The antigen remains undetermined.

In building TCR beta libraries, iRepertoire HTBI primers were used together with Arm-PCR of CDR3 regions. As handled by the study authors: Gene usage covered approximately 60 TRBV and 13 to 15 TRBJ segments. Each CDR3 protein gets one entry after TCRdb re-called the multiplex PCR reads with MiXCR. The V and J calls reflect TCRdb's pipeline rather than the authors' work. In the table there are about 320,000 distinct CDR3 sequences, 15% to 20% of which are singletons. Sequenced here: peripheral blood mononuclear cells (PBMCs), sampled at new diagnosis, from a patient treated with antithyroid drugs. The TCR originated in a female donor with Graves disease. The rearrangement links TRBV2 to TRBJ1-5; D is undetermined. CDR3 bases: TGTGCCAGCAGTGCCCGGGGAAACAGCAATCAGCCCCAGCATTTT. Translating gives CASSARGNSNQPQHF. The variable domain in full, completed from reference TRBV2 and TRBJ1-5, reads EPEVTQTPSHQVTQMGQEVILRCVPISNHLYFYWYRQILGQKVEFLVSFYNNEISEKSEIFDDQFSVERPDGSNFTLKIRSTKLEDSAMYFCASSARGNSNQPQHFGDGTRLSIL.